This record looks at one T cell receptor beta chain sequence and its context. What it recognizes is unknown. This sample was included in a study of T-cell reconstitution after alpha-beta-depleted transplantation in children. Findings of the study overall: Several hundred rapidly expanded clones from non-depleted graft cells reportedly supplied alpha-beta T cells about two months post-transplant. A year had passed since transplant, and T-cell counts and diversity by then came mostly from newly produced T cells. It was surviving recipient T cells and thymic progenitors that gave some patients high TCRbeta diversity at day 60.

V lost 5 bases, J lost 0 bases, and 6 bases stayed unmatched. The CDR3 has 15 amino acids. Preparation of the TCRbeta library used unique molecular identifiers. Via MiXCR, TCRdb re-called the PCR reads, giving one row per CDR3 protein. The sample has around 800,000 distinct CDR3 sequences, roughly 15% seen once. The sequencing used PBMCs, mostly from graft donor cells, collected 360 days after TCRalphabeta/CD19-depleted stem cell transplant. V is TRBV12-3 or TRBV12-4 and J is TRBJ1-1, with 7 bases identical to TRBD1. This TCR was sampled from a male patient between 5 and 17 years old who had a stem cell transplant for acute lymphoblastic leukemia, so the T cells may come from the graft donor. The CDR3 loop reads CASSAADRMNTEAFF. CDR3 coding DNA: TGTGCCAGCAGTGCCGCGGACAGGATGAACACTGAAGCTTTCTTT.